The T cell receptor (beta chain) described here comes from a study of OX40 agonist ivuxolimab in advanced cancers. Study overall: The group had a mean age of roughly 56 years, ranged from about 20 to 79, and was less than 85% male. Regarding the study as a whole: On average, CD8+ T cells showed a greater number of expanded clones than CD4+.

V dropped 0 bases and J dropped 0 bases, with 8 bases sitting between them. Looked up from germline, CDR1 is SGHDN and CDR2 is FVKESK. This CDR3 region has 15 residues. Clones were sequenced by immunoSEQ multiplex PCR, and TCRdb holds only the in-frame ones, with some missing. The top ten clones hold around 0.5% of a sample with tens of thousands of clones, roughly 91% of them seen once. Worth noting for this clone: Its antigen is currently unknown.

J is TRBJ1-1 and V is TRBV14; D is undetermined. The sequencing here drew on CD4+ or CD8+ T cells sorted from blood, taken in a trial of the OX40 agonist ivuxolimab. This receptor was obtained from an adult with an advanced solid tumor such as melanoma, head and neck, liver or kidney cancer. CDR3 sequence (DNA): TGTGCCAGCAGCCAAGAGGGTTCCATGAACACTGAAGCTTTCTTT. Its translation: CASSQEGSMNTEAFF.